A selection of T cell receptor beta chains follows, all from one sample in a study of T cells in Graves' hyperthyroidism and ophthalmopathy. TCRdb itself ran the multiplex PCR reads through MiXCR, one entry per CDR3 protein. Among roughly 740,000 distinct CDR3 sequences listed, 16% were seen once. Material for sequencing was blood. Receptors were obtained from a man aged 18 to 30 with Graves' hyperthyroidism. Each CDR3 is given with its conserved first and last residue. D genes are given only for firm matches. For some rows the clone size is stated as once, few or many, or as a class when expanded; others skip it.

.,TRBJ2-1,.,16,TRBV5-5,TGTGCCAGCAGCTTGGATCCGGCCCCAGGATGGAGGGAGCAGTTCTTC,CASSLDPAPGWREQFF
.,TRBJ2-2,few,13,TRBV5-1,TGCGCCAGCAGAGGGGGTTTCACCGGGGAGCTGTTTTTT,CASRGGFTGELFF
TRBD2,TRBJ2-7,.,14,TRBV18,TGTGCCAGCTCGGACGCGGGAGTCGGCGACGAGCAGTACTTC,CASSDAGVGDEQYF
TRBD2,TRBJ2-3,many,15,TRBV28,TGTGCCAGCAGTTATAGCGGGAGCCTCACAGATACGCAGTATTTT,CASSYSGSLTDTQYF
.,TRBJ1-1,many,12,TRBV28,TGTGCCAGCAGGCCGAGGGGCACTGAAGCTTTCTTT,CASRPRGTEAFF
.,TRBJ1-1,many,14,TRBV2,TGTGCCAGCAGACCACCCGGCTCGAACACTGAAGCTTTCTTT,CASRPPGSNTEAFF
.,TRBJ1-2,.,13,TRBV28,TGTGCCAGCAGTTTAAAGGGGGAGCGTGGCTACACCTTC,CASSLKGERGYTF
.,TRBJ2-7,.,14,TRBV28,TGTGCCAGTAGTAAAATTGACCAAAGCTACGAGCAGTACTTC,CASSKIDQSYEQYF
.,TRBJ1-1,.,15,TRBV28,TGTGCCAGCAGTGTCGACAGGCGGCGGGACACTGAAGCTTTCTTT,CASSVDRRRDTEAFF
.,TRBJ2-1,many,15,TRBV7-9,TGTGCCAGCAGCCTGAGAGTTAGCGGCGTTAATGAGCAGTTCTTC,CASSLRVSGVNEQFF
.,TRBJ2-3,many,13,TRBV6-2/TRBV6-3,TGTGCCAGCAGAGGAGATTACAAAGATACGCAGTATTTT,CASRGDYKDTQYF
.,TRBJ2-7,.,15,TRBV2,TGTGCCAGCAAAGGGTTTACGATGGGGACGAAGAAGCAGTACTTC,CASKGFTMGTKKQYF
.,TRBJ1-5,few,15,TRBV20-1,TGCAGTGCCAGGATCGGGGATGGGAGCAATCAGCCCCAGCATTTT,CSARIGDGSNQPQHF
TRBD2,TRBJ2-1,few,16,TRBV28,TGTGCCAGCAGTTTCCGGGGGGGCGACCGTTACAATGAGCAGTTCTTC,CASSFRGGDRYNEQFF
.,TRBJ1-1,many,13,TRBV7-6,TGTGCCAGCAGCTTAGGCACGCCCGGAAGAGCTTTCTTT,CASSLGTPGRAFF
TRBD1,TRBJ2-7,.,15,TRBV11-1,TGTGCCAGCAGCCCTCAAGGACAGGGCTCGGGCGAGCAGTACTTC,CASSPQGQGSGEQYF
.,TRBJ1-5,few,15,TRBV30,TGTGCCTGGAGTGTAATGGGCGCATATAATCAGCCCCAGCATTTT,CAWSVMGAYNQPQHF
TRBD1,TRBJ1-1,few,19,TRBV7-9,TGTGCCAGCAGCAAGGGACAGGGGGCTTTATCAGCTACGAACACTGAAGCTTTCTTT,CASSKGQGALSATNTEAFF
TRBD1,TRBJ2-2,few,15,TRBV6-2/TRBV6-3,TGTGCCAGCAGTGGGACAGGGGGCCACACCGGGGAGCTGTTTTTT,CASSGTGGHTGELFF
.,TRBJ2-7,many,13,TRBV28,TGTGCCAGCAGTCCCGAACAGGGCTCCGAGCAGTACTTC,CASSPEQGSEQYF
TRBD1,TRBJ1-1,few,14,TRBV11-3,TGTGCCAGCAGCTTCCAGACAGGGTGGACTGAAGCTTTCTTT,CASSFQTGWTEAFF
.,TRBJ2-1,many,13,TRBV6-1,TGTGCCAGCGGGCAGCGGGCATACAATGAGCAGTTCTTC,CASGQRAYNEQFF
TRBD2,TRBJ2-3,many,15,TRBV3-1,TGTGCCAGCAGCCAAGTGGGAGGGCCGGCAGATACGCAGTATTTT,CASSQVGGPADTQYF
TRBD2,TRBJ2-7,many,17,TRBV12-3/TRBV12-4,TGTGCCAGCAGTCTGGGACTAGCGGGAGTCAGCCCCTACGAGCAGTACTTC,CASSLGLAGVSPYEQYF
.,TRBJ2-7,many,12,TRBV12-3/TRBV12-4,TGTGCCAGCAGTTTTGCCGGCTACGAGCAGTACTTC,CASSFAGYEQYF
TRBD2,TRBJ2-2,few,17,TRBV6-1,TGTGCCAGCAGTTTCTCCGGACTAGCGGGAAACACCGGGGAGCTGTTTTTT,CASSFSGLAGNTGELFF
.,TRBJ2-6,.,13,TRBV20-1,TGCAGTGCCGGAGACTCTGGGGCCAACGTCCTGACTTTC,CSAGDSGANVLTF
.,TRBJ2-7,.,14,TRBV11-2,TGTGCCGGCAGCTTTATCGGACAGAGAGGCGAGCAGTACTTC,CAGSFIGQRGEQYF